This entry lists 6 T cell receptor beta chains sequenced from one sample in a study of CXCR3-negative and CXCR3-positive naive CD8 T cells (dated by TCRdb to the late 2010s). Antigen specificity for these receptors is unknown. Sequenced using a NextSeq 550. The Human TCR Profiling Kit (MiLaboratory) was used to prepare UMI-labeled 5' RACE TRB cDNA libraries. TCRdb reanalyzed the reads, keeping one entry per CDR3 protein sequence and omitting DNA. The table of this sample itemizes some 140,000 distinct CDR3 sequences. The top ten constitute approximately 0.51% of the sample. Beyond this particular receptor, the publication reports: TRB CDR3s from CXCR3-positive naive cells showed higher hydrophobicity (lower Kidera factor 4), lower energy, and higher strength and volume indices than CXCR3-negative naive cells.

The sequenced material came from naive CXCR3+ CD8+ T cells from blood. This specimen's cell subset or site label, interpreted: CD45RO-CCR7+CD27+CD95- naive CD8+ T cells expressing CXCR3 (TNR3+). Every receptor here comes from a human donor in good health. Some clones in this sample may be carry-over from other donors' samples.

This chain uses TRBV27 with TRBJ2-1; as DNA is missing, the TRBD1 call by TCRdb cannot be tested. This CDR3 is 14 amino acids long. CDR1 and CDR2 from the germline V gene are MNHEY and SMNVEV (reference sequence). The CDR3 sequence is CASSPPGTPNEQFF.

The chain couples TRBV5-1 to TRBJ1-1; the D call of TRBD1 rests on TCRdb alone, since no DNA is present to check it. The CDR3 contains 19 residues. Germline assignment: CDR1 SGHRS and CDR2 YFSETQ. The CDR3 sequence is CASSRPGGQVGEIYTEAFF.

V is TRBV20-1 and J is TRBJ1-6. CDR3 size: 13 residues. The germline V gene has CDR1 DFQATT and CDR2 SNEGSKA (reference sequence). The CDR3 reads CSAKAGEGSPLHF.

The chain links TRBV27 to TRBJ2-7; TCRdb outputs TRBD2, but without DNA this stays unchecked. Germline CDR1 and CDR2: MNHEY and SMNVEV (reference sequence). CDR3 length: 15 residues. CDR3 loop: CASNAKGGWSYEQYF.

V gene TRBV5-1 combines with J gene TRBJ1-1; with no DNA, the TCRdb D assignment of TRBD1 cannot be verified. The CDR3 consists of 15 residues. Germline V gives CDR1 SGHRS, CDR2 YFSETQ. CDR3 in amino acids: CASSPGQYRNTEAFF.

The rearrangement links TRBV27 to TRBJ2-7. In germline, CDR1 is MNHEY, CDR2 SMNVEV (reference sequence). The length of the CDR3 is 13 residues. CDR3 residues: CASSLSPPYEQYF.